This entry lists 14 T cell receptor beta chains sequenced from one sample in a study of Ad26.COV2.S vaccination and SARS-CoV-2 variants. Sequencing used immunoSEQ multiplex PCR; TCRdb keeps in-frame clones, though not all of them. In the table there are hundreds of thousands of clones, about 85% of which are singletons. Regarding treatment: roughly 18 received Ad26.COV2.S at low or high dose, single or two shots; 5 received placebo; per-sample allocation not given. Day 63 following the first vaccine or placebo injection was when the samples were taken. The sequencing used peripheral blood, collected in a trial of Ad26.COV2.S vaccine versus placebo. The origin of the receptors is a person between 18 and 65 years old who received the Ad26.COV2.S COVID-19 vaccine or a placebo.

The rearrangement joins TRBV4-1 to TRBJ2-1; possibly TRBD1 or TRBD2 for D (5 bases each). Germline-derived CDR1 and CDR2 are MGHRA and YSYEKL. The germline V and J ends were trimmed by 5 bases and 3 bases, with 14 bases remaining between them. The CDR3 consists of 15 residues. The CDR3 region has the DNA TGCGCCAGCAGCACCCGAGGGGAAGTCTACAATGAGCAGTTCTTC. It specifies CASSTRGEVYNEQFF.

The V gene is TRBV24-1, the J gene TRBJ2-5; 10 positions agree with TRBD1. Losses at the gene ends were 4 bases for V and 0 bases for J; bases not matched to a gene: 4. This CDR3 contains 16 residues. Germline V gene data show CDR1 as KGHDR and CDR2 as SFDVKD. CDR3 loop: CATSEAGTGDQETQYF. The CDR3, as DNA: TGTGCCACCAGTGAAGCCGGGACAGGGGACCAAGAGACCCAGTACTTC.

The chain uses TRBV5-1 and TRBJ2-7, with 8 bases that match TRBD1. This CDR3 is built from 14 residues. Germline lookup yields CDR1 SGHRS and CDR2 YFSETQ. Unmatched junction bases numbered 3, after V lost 2 bases and J lost 2 bases. CDR3 region: CASSFRGQTYEQYF. The CDR3 DNA follows: TGCGCCAGCAGCTTCAGGGGGCAGACCTACGAGCAGTACTTC.

The chain recombines TRBV27 with TRBJ1-2; D ambiguous. The V gene's germline CDR1 is MNHEY and CDR2 SMNVEV (reference sequence). V shed 3 bases and J shed 5 bases, with 13 bases lying between them. This CDR3 comprises 14 residues. CDR3 bases: TGTGCCAGCAGTTTGACCGTCGCTAGGTATGGCTACACCTTC. It translates to CASSLTVARYGYTF.

The sample holds one count of this clone. The rearrangement uses TRBV2 and TRBJ1-2; D unresolved. Trimming cost V 1 base and J 2 bases, with 8 bases left between them. The CDR3 contains 14 residues. The germline V gene has CDR1 SNHLY and CDR2 FYNNEI. The CDR3 region is CASSEDRSNYGYTF. The CDR3 region has the DNA TGTGCCAGCAGTGAAGACAGATCCAACTATGGCTACACCTTC.

The J gene is TRBJ1-2, the V gene TRBV7-2; 10 bases line up with TRBD1. The germline gives CDR1 SGHTA, CDR2 FQGNSA. The CDR3 has 15 amino acids. After removal of 5 bases from V and 4 bases from J, the junction contained 7 bases not matched to a gene. CDR3: CASSLDRGPTYGYTF. The CDR3 DNA reads TGTGCCAGCAGCCTTGACAGGGGGCCGACCTATGGCTACACCTTC.

The chain has TRBV28 and TRBJ2-5; 9 positions agree with TRBD2. The V and J ends lost 6 bases and 5 bases, in that order; junction bases with no gene match: 4. This CDR3 spans 13 amino acids. Germline CDR1 MDHEN, CDR2 SYDVKM. In nucleotides, the CDR3 is TGTGCCAGCAGAGGCAGCGGGAGGGAGACCCAGTACTTC. It specifies CASRGSGRETQYF. The whole variable domain, remainder taken from reference TRBV28 and TRBJ2-5, is DVKVTQSSRYLVKRTGEKVFLECVQDMDHENMFWYRQDPGLGLRLIYFSYDVKMKEKGDIPEGYSVSREKKERFSLILESASTNQTSMYLCASRGSGRETQYFGPGTRLLVL.

The chain recombines TRBV27 with TRBJ1-2, with D perhaps matching TRBD1 (5 bases). Between the trimmed V and J ends, which lost 0 bases and 6 bases, there was a span of 11 bases. This CDR3 is 14 amino acids long. Germline CDR1 is MNHEY and CDR2 is SMNVEV (reference sequence). The CDR3 nucleotides read TGTGCCAGCAGTTTATCCCCCGCGACAGATGGCTACACCTTC. It specifies CASSLSPATDGYTF.

This clone was seen a single time. The chain carries TRBV18 and TRBJ2-3, with 7 bases identical to TRBD2. The trim removed 3 bases at V and 0 bases at J, leaving 0 bases unmatched. In germline, CDR1 is KGHSH, CDR2 LQKENI. This CDR3 region has 14 residues. CDR3 amino acids: CASSPGGSTDTQYF. The CDR3 DNA follows: TGTGCCAGCTCACCGGGGGGGAGCACAGATACGCAGTATTTT.

This clone appeared once. The rearrangement uses TRBV7-2 and TRBJ1-6; tentatively, D is TRBD1 (5 bases). The CDR3 spans 17 residues. The V end was cut by 2 bases, the J end by 7 bases, with 18 bases between. Germline V gene sequence: CDR1 SGHTA, CDR2 FQGNSA. CDR3: CASSLWGRLAGNSPLHF. CDR3 bases: TGTGCCAGCAGCTTATGGGGCAGGCTCGCGGGGAATTCACCCCTCCACTTT. Full variable domain (missing parts from reference TRBV7-2 and TRBJ1-6): GAGVSQSPSNKVTEKGKDVELRCDPISGHTALYWYRQSLGQGLEFLIYFQGNSAPDKSGLPSDRFSAERTGGSVSTLTIQRTQQEDSAVYLCASSLWGRLAGNSPLHFGNGTRLTVT.

The chain has TRBV19 and TRBJ1-1; D is uncertain. The CDR3 is made up of 16 amino acids. Looked up from germline, CDR1 is LNHDA and CDR2 is SQIVND (reference sequence). V was cut by 0 bases and J by 1 base, with 12 bases left in between. Here the CDR3 reads CASSIDRGSRNTEAFF. The CDR3 coding sequence is TGTGCCAGTAGTATAGATCGTGGAAGTAGGAACACTGAAGCTTTCTTT.

Notes on this clone: Mismatch with germline at one junction end may stem from a read error. This sequence joins TRBV5-3 and TRBJ2-7, with D possibly TRBD1 on 6 matching bases. TRBV5-3 is given ORF status, its function remaining uncertain. This CDR3 spans 15 amino acids. CDR3 coding DNA: TGTGCCTTCATACAGGGAGACCATCCTAGACAGTCCCAGGACTTC. This gives the protein CAFIQGDHPRQSQDF.

A single count supports this clone. Compared with germline, one end of the junction differs, possibly owing to a read error. This chain links TRBV15 with TRBJ2-7; 7 nucleotides line up with TRBD1. Germline V gives CDR1 LNHNV, CDR2 YYDKDF (reference sequence). There are 18 residues in the CDR3. In DNA, the CDR3 is TGTGCCACCAGCAGAGGGGGCGGAAGGGGGCTTATCTCCCACGAGCAGTACTTC. Its translation is CATSRGGGRGLISHEQYF. Full variable domain (outside the CDR3, taken from reference TRBV15 and TRBJ2-7): DAMVIQNPRYQVTQFGKPVTLSCSQTLNHNVMYWYQQKSSQAPKLLFHYYDKDFNNEADTPDNFQSRRPNTSFCFLDIRSPGLGDTAMYLCATSRGGGRGLISHEQYFGPGTRLTVT.

The chain is built from TRBV5-8 and TRBJ1-2; 7 positions agree with TRBD1. Germline values: CDR1 SGHTS, CDR2 YDEGEE. CDR3 length: 13 residues. V was clipped by 4 bases and J by 4 bases; unmatched bases: 4. The CDR3, as DNA: TGTGCCAGCAGCCCGCCAGGGGGCTATGGCTACACCTTC. Protein: CASSPPGGYGYTF.